The TCR beta chain under discussion was sequenced for a study of T-cell reconstitution after alpha-beta-depleted transplantation in children. The V end lost 5 bases, the J end lost 6 bases, and 11 bases lay between the germline ends. From germline, CDR1 is SSHAT and CDR2 FNYEAQ (reference sequence). There are 13 residues in the CDR3. Using unique molecular identifiers, the investigators prepared the TCRbeta library. TCRdb re-called the PCR reads through MiXCR, storing one row per CDR3 protein. Of 100,000 to 150,000 distinct CDR3 sequences in the sample, under 25% are singletons; the top ten hold more than 9%. This clonotype was observed a few times. No antigen is known for it. Points from the study as a whole: Several hundred expanded graft clones reportedly gave rise to the alpha-beta T cells present about two months after transplant. T cells produced anew were the main source of T-cell counts and diversity one year after transplant. Certain patients had high TCRbeta diversity at day 60, and it came from recipient T cells and thymic progenitors that survived.

The chain recombines TRBV7-7 with TRBJ2-1; no reliable D call. The specimen was PBMCs, mostly from graft donor cells, collected 180 days after TCRalphabeta/CD19-depleted stem cell transplant. This clonotype was obtained from a male patient between 2 and 9 years old who had a stem cell transplant for chronic granulomatous disease, so the T cells may come from the graft donor. For the CDR3, the DNA is TGTGCCAGCAGCCCCATGAGATCCAATGAGCAGTTCTTC. Residues: CASSPMRSNEQFF. The whole variable domain, remainder taken from reference TRBV7-7 and TRBJ2-1, is GAGVSQSPRYKVTKRGQDVTLRCDPISSHATLYWYQQALGQGPEFLTYFNYEAQPDKSGLPSDRFSAERPEGSISTLTIQRTEQRDSAMYRCASSPMRSNEQFFGPGTRLTVL.